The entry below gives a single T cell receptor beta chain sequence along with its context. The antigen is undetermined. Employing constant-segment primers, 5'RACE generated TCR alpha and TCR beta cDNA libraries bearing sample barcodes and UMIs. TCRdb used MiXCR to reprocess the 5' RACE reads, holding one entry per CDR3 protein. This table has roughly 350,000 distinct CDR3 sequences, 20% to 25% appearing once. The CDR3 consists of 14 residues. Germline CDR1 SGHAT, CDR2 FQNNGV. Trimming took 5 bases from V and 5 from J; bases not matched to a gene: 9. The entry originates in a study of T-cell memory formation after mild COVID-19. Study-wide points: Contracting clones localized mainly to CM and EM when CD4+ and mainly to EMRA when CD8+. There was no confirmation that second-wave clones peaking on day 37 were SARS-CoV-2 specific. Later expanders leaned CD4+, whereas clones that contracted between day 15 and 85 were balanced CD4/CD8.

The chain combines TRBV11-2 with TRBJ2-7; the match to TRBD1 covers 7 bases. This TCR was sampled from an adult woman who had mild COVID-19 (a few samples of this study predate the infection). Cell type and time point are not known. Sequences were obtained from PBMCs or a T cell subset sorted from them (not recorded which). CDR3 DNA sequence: TGTGCCAGCAGCAAGACAGGGACGGTCAACGAGCAGTACTTC. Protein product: CASSKTGTVNEQYF.